This T cell receptor beta chain was identified in a study of glioma-infiltrating T cells after dendritic cell vaccination. Repertoires were generated with immunoSEQ multiplex PCR, while TCRdb's copy carries only in-frame clones and drops some. The data contain roughly 96,000 clones, 79% of them singletons. V lost 0 bases and J 8 bases, leaving 11 bases between the germline ends. CDR3 length: 14 amino acids. Germline V CDR1 and CDR2: SGDLS, YYNGEE. The chain has TRBV9 and TRBJ2-2, with a possible D match to TRBD2 (5 bases). The receptor's source is a human donor with glioblastoma. The source material was blood, sampled before dendritic cell vaccination. CDR3 residues: CASSVGLSGGELFF. Here the CDR3 DNA reads TGTGCCAGCAGCGTAGGACTGAGCGGTGGGGAGCTGTTTTTT.